This T cell receptor beta chain is from a study of T cells in tuberculosis. TCR-alpha and TCR-beta chains were sequenced unpaired. The protocol was immunoSEQ multiplex PCR, while the TCRdb copy is restricted to in-frame clones and leaves out a portion. The sample yields 70,000 to 95,000 clones, approximately 91% seen once. Cells were sorted from thawed PBMC rested overnight and stained with GMM-loaded CD1B tetramer, viability dye and anti-CD3. The CD1B tetramers carried C32 glucose monomycolate purified from Rhodococcus equi. CDR1 is LGHNA and CDR2 is YNFKEQ in the germline V gene. There are 15 residues in the CDR3.

This TCR came from an adult woman with latent tuberculosis. Sequencing was performed on CD1b-GMM tetramer-negative cells sorted from PBMCs. V usage is TRBV4-2 and J usage is TRBJ2-5, with 12 positions matching TRBD2. The closer fit of TRBJ2-7 to the DNA end suggests the J call may be wrong. The CDR3 spells CASSPSSGGAYEQYF. The CDR3, as DNA: TGTGCCAGCAGCCCCTCTAGCGGGGGGGCCTACGAGCAGTACTTC.